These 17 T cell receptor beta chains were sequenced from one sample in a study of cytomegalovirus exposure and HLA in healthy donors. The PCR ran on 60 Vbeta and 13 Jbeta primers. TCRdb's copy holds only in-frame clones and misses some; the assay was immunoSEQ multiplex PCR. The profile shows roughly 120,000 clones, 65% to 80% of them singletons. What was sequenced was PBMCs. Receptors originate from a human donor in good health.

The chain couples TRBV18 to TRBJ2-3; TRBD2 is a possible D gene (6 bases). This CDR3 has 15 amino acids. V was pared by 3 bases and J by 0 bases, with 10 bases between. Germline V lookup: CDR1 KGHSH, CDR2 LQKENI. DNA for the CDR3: TGTGCCAGCTCACCGGGGGGTATTAGCACAGATACGCAGTATTTT. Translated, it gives CASSPGGISTDTQYF.

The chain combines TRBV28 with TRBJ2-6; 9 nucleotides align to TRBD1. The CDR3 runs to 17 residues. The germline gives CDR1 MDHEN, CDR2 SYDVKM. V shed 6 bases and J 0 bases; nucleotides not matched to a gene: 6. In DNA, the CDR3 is TGTGCCAGCAGGGCCGGGACAGGGTACTCTGGGGCCAACGTCCTGACTTTC. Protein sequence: CASRAGTGYSGANVLTF. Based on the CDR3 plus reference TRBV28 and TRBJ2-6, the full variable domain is DVKVTQSSRYLVKRTGEKVFLECVQDMDHENMFWYRQDPGLGLRLIYFSYDVKMKEKGDIPEGYSVSREKKERFSLILESASTNQTSMYLCASRAGTGYSGANVLTFGAGSRLTVL.

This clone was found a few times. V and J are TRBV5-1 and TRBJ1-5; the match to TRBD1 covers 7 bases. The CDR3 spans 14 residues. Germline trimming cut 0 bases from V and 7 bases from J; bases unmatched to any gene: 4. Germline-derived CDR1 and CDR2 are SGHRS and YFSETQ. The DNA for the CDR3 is TGCGCCAGCAGCTTGGGACAGGGAGGACAGCCCCAGCATTTT. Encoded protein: CASSLGQGGQPQHF.

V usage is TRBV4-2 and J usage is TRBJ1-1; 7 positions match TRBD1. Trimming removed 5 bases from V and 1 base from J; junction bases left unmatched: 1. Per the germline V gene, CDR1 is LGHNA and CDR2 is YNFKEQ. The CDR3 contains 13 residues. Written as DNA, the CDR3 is TGTGCCAGCAGCGGACAGGCGAACACTGAAGCTTTCTTT. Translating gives CASSGQANTEAFF.

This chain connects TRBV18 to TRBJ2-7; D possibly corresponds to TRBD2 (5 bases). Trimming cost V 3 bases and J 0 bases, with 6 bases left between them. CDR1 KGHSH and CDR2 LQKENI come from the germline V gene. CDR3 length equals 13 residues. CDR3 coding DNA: TGTGCCAGCTCACCCGACTACTCCTACGAGCAGTACTTC. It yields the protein CASSPDYSYEQYF.

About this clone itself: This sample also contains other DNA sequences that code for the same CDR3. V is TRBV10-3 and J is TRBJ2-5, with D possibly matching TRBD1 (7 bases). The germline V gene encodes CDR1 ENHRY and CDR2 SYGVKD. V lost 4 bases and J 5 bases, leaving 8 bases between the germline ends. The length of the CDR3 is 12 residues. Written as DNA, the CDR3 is TGTGCCATCAGTGCAGGGGGGGAGACCCAGTACTTC. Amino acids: CAISAGGETQYF.

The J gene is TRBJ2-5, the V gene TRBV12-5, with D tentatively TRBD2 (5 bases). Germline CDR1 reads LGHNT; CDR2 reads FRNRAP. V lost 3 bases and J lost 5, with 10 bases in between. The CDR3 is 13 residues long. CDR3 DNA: TGTGCTAGTGGTTTCAGGCCGGGGGAGACCCAGTACTTC. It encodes CASGFRPGETQYF.

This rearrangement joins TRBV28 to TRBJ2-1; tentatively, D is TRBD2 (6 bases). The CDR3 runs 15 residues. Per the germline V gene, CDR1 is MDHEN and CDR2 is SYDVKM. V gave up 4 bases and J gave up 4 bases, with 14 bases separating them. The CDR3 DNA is TGTGCCAGCAGTTCCGGGACTGGAGGATACAATGAGCAGTTCTTC. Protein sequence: CASSSGTGGYNEQFF.

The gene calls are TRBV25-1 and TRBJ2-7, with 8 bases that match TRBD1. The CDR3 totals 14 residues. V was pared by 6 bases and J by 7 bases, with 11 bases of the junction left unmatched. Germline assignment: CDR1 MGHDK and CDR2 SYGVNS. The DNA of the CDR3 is TGTGCCAGCAGCGCGACAGGGGCCGCATCGGAGCAGTACTTC. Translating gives CASSATGAASEQYF.

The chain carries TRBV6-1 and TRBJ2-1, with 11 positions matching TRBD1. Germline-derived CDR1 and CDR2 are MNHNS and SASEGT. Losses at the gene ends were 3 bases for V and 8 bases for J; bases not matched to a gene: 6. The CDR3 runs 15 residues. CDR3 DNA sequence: TGTGCCAGCAGTGACCGGGACAGGGGGGGGTATGAGCAGTTCTTC. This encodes CASSDRDRGGYEQFF.

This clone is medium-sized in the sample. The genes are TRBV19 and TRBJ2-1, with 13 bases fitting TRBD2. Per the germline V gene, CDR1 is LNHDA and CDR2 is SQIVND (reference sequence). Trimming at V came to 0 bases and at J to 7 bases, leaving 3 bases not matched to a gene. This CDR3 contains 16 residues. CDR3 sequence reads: CASSIDWTSGSNEQFF. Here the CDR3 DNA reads TGTGCCAGTAGTATAGATTGGACTAGCGGGAGTAATGAGCAGTTCTTC.

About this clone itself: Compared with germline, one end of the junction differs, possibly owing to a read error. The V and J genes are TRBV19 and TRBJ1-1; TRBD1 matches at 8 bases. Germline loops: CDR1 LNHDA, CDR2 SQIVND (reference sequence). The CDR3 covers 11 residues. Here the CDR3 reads CASSSPQGAKF. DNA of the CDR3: TGTGCCAGTAGTAGCCCCCAGGGGGCCAAGTTT.

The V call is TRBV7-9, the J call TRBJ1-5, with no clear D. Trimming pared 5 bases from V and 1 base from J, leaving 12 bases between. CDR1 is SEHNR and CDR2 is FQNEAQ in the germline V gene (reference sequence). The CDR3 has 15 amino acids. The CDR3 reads CASSLSGESNQPQHF. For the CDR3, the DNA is TGTGCCAGCAGCCTATCCGGTGAAAGCAATCAGCCCCAGCATTTT.

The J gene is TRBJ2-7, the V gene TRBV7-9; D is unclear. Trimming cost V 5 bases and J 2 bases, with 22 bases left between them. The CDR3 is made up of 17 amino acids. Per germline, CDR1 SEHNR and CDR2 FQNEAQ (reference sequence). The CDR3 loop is CASSRLRLDERAYEQYF. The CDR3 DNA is TGTGCCAGCAGCCGCCTTAGGCTGGATGAACGGGCCTACGAGCAGTACTTC.

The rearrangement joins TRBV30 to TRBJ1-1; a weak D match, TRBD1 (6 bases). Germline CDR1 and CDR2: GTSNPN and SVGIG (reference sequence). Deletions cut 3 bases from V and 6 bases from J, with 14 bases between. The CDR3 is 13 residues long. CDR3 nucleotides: TGTGCCTGGAGGGTGGGGGCAGGCGCTGAAGCTTTCTTT. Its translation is CAWRVGAGAEAFF.

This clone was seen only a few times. For the CDR3, the DNA is TGCGCCAGCAGCCTAGCCTCGACAGGGGCTCGAAACACCGGGGAGCTGTTTTTT. Protein product: CASSLASTGARNTGELFF. This chain links TRBV5-1 with TRBJ2-2; the match to TRBD1 covers 8 bases. The junction had 13 bases not matched to a gene; V was cut back by 4 bases and J by 2 bases. The germline V gene has CDR1 SGHRS and CDR2 YFSETQ. The CDR3 loop spans 18 amino acids.

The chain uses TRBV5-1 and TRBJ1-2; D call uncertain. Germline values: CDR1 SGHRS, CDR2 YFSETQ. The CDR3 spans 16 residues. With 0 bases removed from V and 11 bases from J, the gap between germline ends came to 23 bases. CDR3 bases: TGCGCCAGCAGCTTGGTGGCAGCCCAATCCTTTTCGAGGTACACCTTC. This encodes CASSLVAAQSFSRYTF.